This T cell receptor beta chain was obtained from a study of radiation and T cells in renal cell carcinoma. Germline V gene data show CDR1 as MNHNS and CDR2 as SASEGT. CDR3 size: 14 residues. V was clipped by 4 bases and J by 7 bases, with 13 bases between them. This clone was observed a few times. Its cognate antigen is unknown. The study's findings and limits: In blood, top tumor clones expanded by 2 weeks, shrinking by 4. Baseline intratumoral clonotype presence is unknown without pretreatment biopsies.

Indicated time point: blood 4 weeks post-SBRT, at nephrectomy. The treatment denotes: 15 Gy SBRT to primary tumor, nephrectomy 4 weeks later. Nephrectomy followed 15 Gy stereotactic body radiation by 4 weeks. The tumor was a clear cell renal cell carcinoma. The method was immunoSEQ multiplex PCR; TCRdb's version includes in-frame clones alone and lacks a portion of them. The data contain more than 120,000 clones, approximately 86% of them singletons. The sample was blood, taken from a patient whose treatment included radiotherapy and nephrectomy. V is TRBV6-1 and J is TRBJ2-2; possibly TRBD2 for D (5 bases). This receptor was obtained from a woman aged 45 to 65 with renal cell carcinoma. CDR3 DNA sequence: TGTGCCAGCAGTGGAGAGGTTGCGGGCGGGGAGCTGTTTTTT. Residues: CASSGEVAGGELFF.